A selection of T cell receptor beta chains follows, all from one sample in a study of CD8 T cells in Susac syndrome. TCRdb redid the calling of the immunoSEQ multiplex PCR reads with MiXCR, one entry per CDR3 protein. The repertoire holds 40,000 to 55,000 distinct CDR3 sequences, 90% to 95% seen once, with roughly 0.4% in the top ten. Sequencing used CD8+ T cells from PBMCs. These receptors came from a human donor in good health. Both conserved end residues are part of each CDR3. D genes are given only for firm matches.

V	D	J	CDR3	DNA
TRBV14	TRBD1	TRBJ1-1	CASSQGQLGEAFF	TGTGCCAGCAGCCAGGGACAGTTAGGTGAAGCTTTCTTT
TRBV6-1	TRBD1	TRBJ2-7	CASRDRGKNEQYF	TGTGCCAGCAGGGACAGGGGGAAGAACGAGCAGTACTTC
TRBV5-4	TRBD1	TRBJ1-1	CAITGGNTEAFF	TGTGCCATCACAGGGGGGAACACTGAAGCTTTCTTT
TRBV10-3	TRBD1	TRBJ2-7	CAIRETGSQREQYF	TGTGCCATCAGGGAGACAGGGAGCCAACGGGAGCAGTACTTC
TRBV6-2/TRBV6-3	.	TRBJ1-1	CASREGFTEAFF	TGTGCCAGCAGGGAGGGTTTCACTGAAGCTTTCTTT
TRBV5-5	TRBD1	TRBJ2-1	CASSLDGTGRHEQFF	TGTGCCAGCAGCTTGGATGGGACAGGGCGCCATGAGCAGTTCTTC
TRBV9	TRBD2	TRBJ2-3	CASSPGLAGVNTQYF	TGTGCCAGCAGCCCCGGACTAGCGGGAGTGAATACGCAGTATTTT
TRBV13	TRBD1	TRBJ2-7	CASSPDRAGWEQYF	TGTGCCAGCAGCCCGGACAGGGCGGGATGGGAGCAGTACTTC
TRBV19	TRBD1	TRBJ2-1	CASSVRQGAGEQFF	TGTGCCAGCTCTGTTAGACAGGGGGCTGGTGAGCAGTTCTTC
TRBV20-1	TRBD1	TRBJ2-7	CSPWDRATYEQYF	TGCAGCCCATGGGACAGGGCCACCTACGAGCAGTACTTC